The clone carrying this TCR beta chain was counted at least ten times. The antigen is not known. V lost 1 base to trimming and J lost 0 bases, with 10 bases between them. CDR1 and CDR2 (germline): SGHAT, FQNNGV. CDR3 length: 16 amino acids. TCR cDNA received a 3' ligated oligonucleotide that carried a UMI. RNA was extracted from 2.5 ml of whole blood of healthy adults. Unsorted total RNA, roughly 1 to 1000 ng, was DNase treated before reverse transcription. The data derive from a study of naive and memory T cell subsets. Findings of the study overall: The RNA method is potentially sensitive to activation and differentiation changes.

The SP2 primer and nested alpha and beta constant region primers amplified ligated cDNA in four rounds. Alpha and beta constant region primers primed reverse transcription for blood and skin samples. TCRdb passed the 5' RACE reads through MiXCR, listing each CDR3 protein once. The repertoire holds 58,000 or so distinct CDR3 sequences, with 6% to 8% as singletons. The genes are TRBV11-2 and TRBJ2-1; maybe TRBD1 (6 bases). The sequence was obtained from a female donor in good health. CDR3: CASSLGRGSSYNEQFF. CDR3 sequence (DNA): TGTGCCAGCAGCTTAGGCAGGGGTAGCTCCTACAATGAGCAGTTCTTC.